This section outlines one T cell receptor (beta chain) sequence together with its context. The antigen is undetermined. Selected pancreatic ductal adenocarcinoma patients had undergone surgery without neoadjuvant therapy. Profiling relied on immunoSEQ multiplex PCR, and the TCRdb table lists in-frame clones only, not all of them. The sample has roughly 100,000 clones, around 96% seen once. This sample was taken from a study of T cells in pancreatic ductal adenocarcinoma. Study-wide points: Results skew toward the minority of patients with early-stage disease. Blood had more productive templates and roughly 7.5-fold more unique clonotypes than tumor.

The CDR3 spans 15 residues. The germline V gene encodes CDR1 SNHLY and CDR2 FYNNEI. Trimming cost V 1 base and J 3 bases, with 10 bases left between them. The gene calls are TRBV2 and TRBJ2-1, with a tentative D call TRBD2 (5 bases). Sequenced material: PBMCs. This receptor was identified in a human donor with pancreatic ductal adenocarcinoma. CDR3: CASSEGERYYNEQFF. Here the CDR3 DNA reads TGTGCCAGCAGTGAAGGGGAGCGGTACTACAATGAGCAGTTCTTC.